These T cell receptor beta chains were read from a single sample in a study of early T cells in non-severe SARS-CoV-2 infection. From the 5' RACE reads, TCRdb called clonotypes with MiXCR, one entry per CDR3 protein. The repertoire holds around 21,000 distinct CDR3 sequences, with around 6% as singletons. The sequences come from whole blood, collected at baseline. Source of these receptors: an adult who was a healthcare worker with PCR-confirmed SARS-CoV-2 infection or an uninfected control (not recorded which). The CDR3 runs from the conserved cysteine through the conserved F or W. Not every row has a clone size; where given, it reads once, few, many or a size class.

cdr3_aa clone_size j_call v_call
CASSFSRAYNEQFF NA TRBJ2-1 TRBV27
CASSSTGTRGNTIYF few TRBJ1-3 TRBV7-9
CASSLASPWDTQYF few TRBJ2-3 TRBV7-3
CASLLAETQYF medium-sized TRBJ2-5 TRBV9
CASSVQGNEQFF NA TRBJ2-1 TRBV2
CASSRQGTEYEQYF many TRBJ2-7 TRBV7-8
CASRKQRGGTEAFF NA TRBJ1-1 TRBV6-5
CASSPADNEQFF few TRBJ2-1 TRBV18
CASSPQRGFGNQPQHF NA TRBJ1-5 TRBV6-2/TRBV6-3
CASSPESGTGGRAFF few TRBJ1-1 TRBV18
CASSFQPSSTDTQYF few TRBJ2-3 TRBV7-3
CAAWDRDTYGYTF many TRBJ1-2 TRBV7-6
CASSSDRYNQPQHF NA TRBJ1-5 TRBV12-3/TRBV12-4
CASSLESAVAYGYTF many TRBJ1-2 TRBV7-9
CASSQGTGGTNEKLFF few TRBJ1-4 TRBV11-2
CASSIAGTIFVPHTGELFF NA TRBJ2-2 TRBV19
CAVGDRGQPQHF many TRBJ1-5 TRBV30